This TCR beta chain was profiled in a study of blood T cell repertoires in COVID-19. Study at large: From the United States, Italy and Spain came samples of acute and convalescent COVID-19.

Germline V CDR1 and CDR2: SEHNR, FQNEAQ (reference sequence). Losses at the gene ends were 6 bases for V and 5 bases for J; bases not matched to a gene: 12. The CDR3 totals 16 residues. In the original workflow: Nucleated cell counts were estimated from reference gene primer amplification. Method: immunoSEQ multiplex PCR; TCRdb's copy keeps in-frame clones and lacks some. The V and J calls and the clone size are those of that table, but D and trimming were determined from the DNA. The sample includes some 70,000 clones, 79% of them seen just once. The sequenced sample was peripheral blood. The V call is TRBV7-9, the J call TRBJ2-3, with 9 bases aligning to TRBD2. The sequence was obtained from a woman in her sixties with acute or convalescent COVID-19. The CDR3: CASRPPWRGGRDTQYF. The DNA for the CDR3 is TGTGCCAGCAGGCCCCCATGGCGGGGGGGCCGAGATACGCAGTATTTT. Full variable domain (missing parts from reference TRBV7-9 and TRBJ2-3): DTGVSQNPRHKITKRGQNVTFRCDPISEHNRLYWYRQTLGQGPEFLTYFQNEAQLEKSRLLSDRFSAERPKGSFSTLEIQRTEQGDSAMYLCASRPPWRGGRDTQYFGPGTRLTVL.